Below, 18 T cell receptor beta chains from the same sample are listed, as sequenced in a study of OX40 agonist ivuxolimab in advanced cancers. The library was produced with the immunoSEQ multiplex PCR assay. This is the immuneACCESS table as TCRdb keeps it, with only in-frame sequences that have V and J called. A part of the clones is gone; compared with another copy, unresolved V genes explain less than half, and the rest is unexplained. For this sample the table gives fewer than 95,000 clones, of which roughly 85% were detected only once. The ten largest clones represent roughly 0.61% of the sample. Sequences were derived from CD4+ or CD8+ T cells sorted from blood, sampled in a trial of the OX40 agonist ivuxolimab. These receptors were collected from an adult with an advanced solid tumor such as melanoma, head and neck, liver or kidney cancer.

This clone showed up just once. The rearrangement links TRBV2 to TRBJ1-2, with 9 bases fitting TRBD1. J lost 7 bases, V lost 4 bases, and 10 bases had no gene match. The CDR3 spans 15 residues. Germline CDR1 reads SNHLY; CDR2 reads FYNNEI. The CDR3 is CASSGLGQGVSGYTF. The CDR3, as DNA: TGTGCCAGCAGTGGCCTGGGACAGGGTGTTTCTGGCTACACCTTC.

The chain joins TRBV10-3 to TRBJ2-7, with D uncertain. The CDR3 is 14 amino acids. The V end was cut by 0 bases, the J end by 2 bases, with 8 bases between. From germline, CDR1 is ENHRY and CDR2 SYGVKD. The CDR3 sequence: CAISESTRAYEQYF. DNA of the CDR3: TGTGCCATCAGTGAGTCTACCCGAGCCTACGAGCAGTACTTC.

The V and J genes are TRBV7-6 and TRBJ1-1; the match to TRBD1 covers 12 bases. With 5 bases clipped from V and 3 bases from J, the junction kept 7 bases outside the gene matches. The CDR3 contains 16 residues. From germline, CDR1 is SGHVS and CDR2 FNYEAQ. This chain's CDR3 is CASSQGQGASYTEAFF. The CDR3 DNA is TGTGCCAGCAGCCAGGGACAGGGGGCCTCGTACACTGAAGCTTTCTTT.

The chain employs TRBV6-1 and TRBJ1-2, with D maybe TRBD1 (6 bases). V was shortened by 7 bases and J by 0 bases, with 12 bases between the two germline ends. From germline, CDR1 is MNHNS and CDR2 SASEGT. The CDR3 covers 14 residues. The CDR3 DNA follows: TGTGCCAGCATACGGGACACAGCTAACTATGGCTACACCTTC. Translated: CASIRDTANYGYTF.

This clone has a handful of counts. The chain combines TRBV6-5 with TRBJ1-5; 8 bases map to TRBD1. The germline V gene has CDR1 MNHEY and CDR2 SVGAGI. Trimming at V came to 4 bases and at J to 7 bases, leaving 3 bases not matched to a gene. The CDR3 covers 13 residues. The CDR3 is CASSSDRAQPQHF. The DNA of the CDR3 is TGTGCCAGCAGTTCGGACAGGGCCCAGCCCCAGCATTTT.

This clone appeared once. The V call is TRBV4-3, the J call TRBJ2-2; maybe TRBD1 (6 bases). The CDR3 has 16 residues. V was pared by 1 base and J by 2 bases, with 11 bases between. Germline V CDR1 and CDR2: LGHNA, YSLEER. CDR3 sequence reads: CASSQVGRGNTGELFF. DNA of the CDR3: TGCGCCAGCAGCCAAGTCGGCAGGGGAAACACCGGGGAGCTGTTTTTT.

With regard to this clone: Other DNA sequences in this specimen translate into the identical CDR3. The rearrangement joins TRBV5-6 to TRBJ2-5; 8 nucleotides line up with TRBD1. Germline V gives CDR1 SGHDT, CDR2 YYEEEE. V was pared by 5 bases and J by 4 bases, with 4 bases of the junction left unmatched. This CDR3 has 13 residues. CDR3 nucleotide sequence: TGTGCCAGCAGGCGCACAGGGGGAGAGACCCAGTACTTC. Its protein product is CASRRTGGETQYF.

This chain connects TRBV5-1 to TRBJ2-3; 8 nucleotides match TRBD1. Germline V gene sequence: CDR1 SGHRS, CDR2 YFSETQ. This CDR3 comprises 15 residues. Germline trimming cut 7 bases from V and 1 base from J; bases unmatched to any gene: 8. The CDR3 reads CASGDRLRGTDTQYF. The CDR3 DNA is TGCGCCAGCGGGGACAGGCTCAGGGGCACAGATACGCAGTATTTT.

As concerns this clone: Other DNA sequences from this sample encode an identical CDR3 as well. The chain recombines TRBV5-1 with TRBJ2-3; D may be TRBD1 (5 bases). The CDR3 extends over 14 amino acids. The germline CDR1 and CDR2 sequences are SGHRS and YFSETQ. Trimming took off 0 bases at V and 0 bases at J, with 5 bases between the two ends. The CDR3 DNA reads TGCGCCAGCAGCTTGGGACAGAGCACAGATACGCAGTATTTT. It yields the protein CASSLGQSTDTQYF.

Only one count was recorded for this clone. The gene calls are TRBV27 and TRBJ1-2, with D possibly being TRBD1 (5 bases). This CDR3 comprises 15 residues. Germline V lookup: CDR1 MNHEY, CDR2 SMNVEV (reference sequence). V gave up 5 bases and J gave up 3 bases, with 16 bases separating them. The CDR3 is CASSPTGLADYGYTF. Here the CDR3 DNA reads TGTGCCAGCAGTCCAACGGGGCTGGCTGACTATGGCTACACCTTC.

This chain connects TRBV27 to TRBJ2-3; TRBD1 matches 8 bases. The V gene end was trimmed by 6 bases and the J gene end by 10 bases; junction bases not matched to a gene: 12. In germline, CDR1 is MNHEY, CDR2 SMNVEV (reference sequence). This CDR3 contains 14 residues. The CDR3, as DNA: TGTGCCAGCAGGCCCTCCCCCGGACAGGGCGCGCAGTATTTT. The encoded protein is CASRPSPGQGAQYF.

J is TRBJ1-5 and V is TRBV2; D not resolved. Germline-derived CDR1 and CDR2 are SNHLY and FYNNEI. V lost 4 bases, J lost 1 base, and 11 bases lay in between. The CDR3 has 15 amino acids. The CDR3: CASSVDGLSNQPQHF. In DNA, the CDR3 is TGTGCCAGCAGTGTCGACGGATTGAGCAATCAGCCCCAGCATTTT.

The CDR3, as DNA: TGCGCCAGCAGCGCGGGGACAGGAGTCTCGGGGACCGCTGAAGCTTTCTTT. Amino acid sequence: CASSAGTGVSGTAEAFF. V is TRBV5-1 and J is TRBJ1-1; the match to TRBD1 covers 8 bases. The ends lost 4 bases at V and 6 bases at J; junction bases unmatched: 17. Germline assignment: CDR1 SGHRS and CDR2 YFSETQ. The CDR3 runs 17 residues. The complete variable domain, with remaining parts taken from reference TRBV5-1 and TRBJ1-1, reads KAGVTQTPRYLIKTRGQQVTLSCSPISGHRSVSWYQQTPGQGLQFLFEYFSETQRNKGNFPGRFSGRQFSNSRSEMNVSTLELGDSALYLCASSAGTGVSGTAEAFFGQGTRLTVV.

The J gene is TRBJ2-4, the V gene TRBV19; D is possibly TRBD2 (5 bases). The CDR3 length is 17 residues. Germline lookup yields CDR1 LNHDA and CDR2 SQIVND (reference sequence). With 0 bases removed from V and 2 bases from J, the gap between germline ends came to 14 bases. This CDR3 reads CASSIDRGGSTKNIQYF. The CDR3, as DNA: TGTGCCAGTAGTATAGACCGGGGTGGGAGCACCAAAAACATTCAGTACTTC.

This chain uses TRBV19 with TRBJ2-3; 7 nucleotides agree with TRBD2. The J segment lost 1 base and the V segment lost 1 base, leaving 8 bases of the junction unmatched. Germline V gene sequence: CDR1 LNHDA, CDR2 SQIVND (reference sequence). CDR3 length equals 17 residues. CDR3 in amino acids: CASSIGGGVRGTDTQYF. The CDR3 bases are TGTGCCAGTAGTATAGGGGGAGGGGTAAGAGGCACAGATACGCAGTATTTT.

V is TRBV5-1 and J is TRBJ2-5, with 9 nucleotides matching TRBD2. This CDR3 comprises 16 residues. The V segment lost 0 bases and the J segment 0 bases; nucleotides outside the gene matches: 3. Looked up from germline, CDR1 is SGHRS and CDR2 is YFSETQ. The CDR3 coding sequence is TGCGCCAGCAGCTTGGTGGCGGGGGGGTACCAAGAGACCCAGTACTTC. Residues: CASSLVAGGYQETQYF.

The chain uses TRBV7-6 and TRBJ2-7; D is unclear. The CDR3 spans 14 residues. In germline, CDR1 is SGHVS, CDR2 FNYEAQ. V lost 5 bases and J lost 3, with 14 bases in between. CDR3 amino acids: CASSPGQARYEQYF. In DNA form, the CDR3 reads TGTGCCAGCAGCCCCGGGCAGGCCCGCTACGAGCAGTACTTC.

The rearrangement joins TRBV29-1 to TRBJ2-7, with unresolved D. The V gene lost 3 bases and the J gene lost 1 base, with 10 bases spanning the gap. The length of the CDR3 is 13 residues. Germline V gives CDR1 SQVTM, CDR2 ANQGSEA. In nucleotides, the CDR3 is TGCAGCGTTGAGCTTTCCAGTTCCTACGAGCAGTACTTC. It codes for CSVELSSSYEQYF.